A single sample is the source of the 3 T cell receptor beta chains below, sequenced in a study of blood T cell repertoires in COVID-19. Sequencing was performed with immunoSEQ multiplex PCR; in TCRdb, only in-frame clones are kept and a portion is missing. The table lists about 210,000 clones, approximately 86% of them singletons. Sequences were obtained from PBMCs or T cells enriched from blood (not recorded which). These receptors came from a woman aged 40 to 50 in a cohort exposed to, infected with or recovered from COVID-19 (not recorded which).

The chain uses TRBV7-2 and TRBJ2-7, with D hard to call. The CDR3 has 14 residues. Germline CDR1 and CDR2: SGHTA and FQGNSA. Between the trimmed V and J ends, which lost 5 bases and 2 bases, there was a span of 13 bases. Written as DNA, the CDR3 is TGTGCCAGCAGCCCGACTGGCGTTGCCTACGAGCAGTACTTC. It specifies CASSPTGVAYEQYF. Together with reference TRBV7-2 and TRBJ2-7, the CDR3 gives the full variable domain: GAGVSQSPSNKVTEKGKDVELRCDPISGHTALYWYRQSLGQGLEFLIYFQGNSAPDKSGLPSDRFSAERTGGSVSTLTIQRTQQEDSAVYLCASSPTGVAYEQYFGPGTRLTVT.

The rearrangement links TRBV27 to TRBJ2-2, with D possibly being TRBD2 (6 bases). Germline V gene lookup returns CDR1 MNHEY and CDR2 SMNVEV (reference sequence). The CDR3 spans 13 residues. V was pared by 3 bases and J by 7 bases, with 9 bases between. Here the CDR3 DNA reads TGTGCCAGCAGTTTGGAGGGACGCGGGGAGCTGTTTTTT. It is translated as CASSLEGRGELFF.

This clone came up a few times. The genes are TRBV6-5 and TRBJ1-5; 9 positions match TRBD1. V dropped 5 bases and J dropped 7; count of bases not matched to a gene: 6. The CDR3 spans 14 residues. CDR1 and CDR2 (germline): MNHEY, SVGAGI. CDR3 in DNA: TGTGCCAGCAGTCCCGGACAGGGGCCCCAGCCCCAGCATTTT. Protein sequence: CASSPGQGPQPQHF.